This T cell receptor beta chain was found in a study of cytomegalovirus exposure and HLA in healthy donors. Study overall: Samples from HLA-typed donors yielded 65 million to 90 million unique TCRs in an early data release. There were some 380 genotyped donors. Of these, about 81% fell in the genetic ancestry cluster associated with self-reported Caucasian donors.

V lost 9 bases to trimming and J lost 1 base; unmatched junction nucleotides: 4. The CDR3 runs 14 residues. Per germline, CDR1 LNHDA and CDR2 SQIVND (reference sequence). About this clone: Its antigen remains unknown.

Whole-study results and caveats: Researchers left out some V segments, among them TRBV6-2 and TRBV6-3, as indistinguishable.

The PCR employed 60 Vbeta primers together with 13 Jbeta primers. This table comes from immunoSEQ multiplex PCR, and its TCRdb copy is limited to in-frame clones, with some not included. The repertoire holds 200,000 or so clones, with about 85% as singletons. The sequencing input was PBMCs. The rearrangement uses TRBV19 and TRBJ2-3, with TRBD1 matching 10 bases. This receptor was identified in a human donor in good health. Written as DNA, the CDR3 is TGTGCCAGCTCCGGGACAGGGGGCACAGATACGCAGTATTTT. This codes for CASSGTGGTDTQYF.